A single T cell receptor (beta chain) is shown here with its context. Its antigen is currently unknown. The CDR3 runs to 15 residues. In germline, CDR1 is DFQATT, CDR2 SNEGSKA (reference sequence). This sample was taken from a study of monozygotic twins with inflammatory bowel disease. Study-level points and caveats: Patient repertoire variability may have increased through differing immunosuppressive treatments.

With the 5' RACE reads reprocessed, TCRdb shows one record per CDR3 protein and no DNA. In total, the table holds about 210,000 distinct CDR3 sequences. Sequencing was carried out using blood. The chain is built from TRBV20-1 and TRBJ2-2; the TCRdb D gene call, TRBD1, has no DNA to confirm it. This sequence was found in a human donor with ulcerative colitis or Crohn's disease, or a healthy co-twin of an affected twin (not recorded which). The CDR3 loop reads CSASKQGSQTGELFF.